The rows below give T cell receptor beta chains drawn from one sample of a study of graft-versus-host responses after intestinal transplantation. Libraries were prepared by immunoSEQ multiplex PCR; TCRdb keeps only in-frame clonotypes and omits some of them. The sample has 12,000 to 15,000 clones, over 30% seen once. The sample consisted of alloreactive CD4+ T cells from a mixed lymphocyte reaction culture, taken before intestinal transplant. The origin of the receptors is a human patient who received an intestinal transplant. CDR3s include the opening cysteine and the closing phenylalanine or tryptophan. D genes are given only for firm matches. Expanded clones are given a class, and other clones once, few, many or no size at all.

D | J | V | size | length | CDR3 | DNA
TRBD1 | TRBJ1-4 | TRBV7-9 | few | 16 | CASSSTGQGGYEKLFF | TGTGCCAGCAGCTCCACCGGACAGGGAGGGTATGAAAAACTGTTTTTT
TRBD1 | TRBJ2-6 | TRBV29-1 | few | 18 | CSVGQGPFPHSGANVLTF | TGCAGCGTCGGACAGGGACCCTTCCCCCACTCTGGGGCCAACGTCCTGACTTTC
TRBD2 | TRBJ2-3 | TRBV7-9 | . | 17 | CASSLRSSGGATDTQYF | TGTGCCAGCAGCCTAAGATCTAGCGGGGGGGCCACAGATACGCAGTATTTT
TRBD1 | TRBJ2-7 | TRBV19 | . | 13 | CASGSDRVSEQYF | TGTGCCAGTGGCTCGGACAGGGTCTCCGAGCAGTACTTC
. | TRBJ2-5 | TRBV19 | . | 11 | CASSIRETQYF | TGTGCCAGTAGTATCCGAGAGACCCAGTACTTC
. | TRBJ1-1 | TRBV5-1 | medium-sized | 14 | CASSLGALTGEAFF | TGCGCCAGCAGCTTGGGCGCCTTAACAGGGGAAGCTTTCTTT
TRBD1 | TRBJ1-1 | TRBV7-2 | . | 13 | CASAGQPNTEAFF | TGTGCCAGCGCGGGACAGCCGAACACTGAAGCTTTCTTT
. | TRBJ1-4 | TRBV5-1 | few | 14 | CASSFEGAGEKLFF | TGCGCCAGCAGCTTTGAAGGGGCTGGGGAAAAACTGTTTTTT
. | TRBJ2-7 | TRBV7-2 | . | 13 | CASSLERTQEQYF | TGTGCCAGCAGCTTAGAGAGAACCCAAGAGCAGTACTTC
TRBD1 | TRBJ2-7 | TRBV29-1 | few | 14 | CSVGGDRGSYEQYF | TGCAGCGTTGGTGGGGACAGGGGCTCCTACGAGCAGTACTTC
TRBD1 | TRBJ1-5 | TRBV25-1 | . | 14 | CASSEGTGNQPQHF | TGTGCCAGCAGTGAGGGGACAGGCAATCAGCCCCAGCATTTT
. | TRBJ2-7 | TRBV25-1 | . | 14 | CASSDITGHNEQYF | TGTGCCAGCAGTGACATCACAGGCCACAACGAGCAGTACTTC
TRBD1 | TRBJ2-7 | TRBV7-9 | . | 17 | CASSLGSLTGEGYEQYF | TGTGCCAGCAGCTTAGGTTCCCTGACAGGGGAAGGGTACGAGCAGTACTTC
. | TRBJ2-7 | TRBV2 | few | 12 | CASTEQGYEQYF | TGTGCCAGCACCGAACAGGGTTACGAGCAGTACTTC
TRBD1 | TRBJ2-3 | TRBV7-8 | . | 14 | CASSLSEGADTQYF | TGTGCCAGCAGCTTAAGTGAGGGGGCTGATACGCAGTATTTT
TRBD2 | TRBJ2-2 | TRBV7-2 | . | 16 | CASSLAAGVNTGELFF | TGTGCCAGCAGCCTAGCAGCGGGGGTTAACACCGGGGAGCTGTTTTTT
. | TRBJ2-7 | TRBV20-1 | . | 11 | CSAAYVYEQYF | TGCAGTGCTGCCTATGTCTACGAGCAGTACTTC
TRBD1 | TRBJ1-2 | TRBV5-1 | . | 12 | CASSWGTGAYTF | TGCGCCAGCAGCTGGGGGACAGGGGCCTACACCTTC
. | TRBJ2-3 | TRBV11-3 | . | 16 | CASSLVFPGGPDTQYF | TGTGCCAGCAGCTTAGTCTTTCCTGGTGGGCCAGATACGCAGTATTTT
. | TRBJ2-3 | TRBV5-1 | . | 17 | CASNSNGGNFATDTQYF | TGCGCCAGCAACTCCAATGGCGGAAATTTTGCCACAGATACGCAGTATTTT
TRBD2 | TRBJ2-1 | TRBV9 | few | 16 | CASSVASGGVYNEQFF | TGTGCCAGCAGCGTAGCTAGCGGGGGGGTATACAATGAGCAGTTCTTC
TRBD1 | TRBJ2-3 | TRBV4-3 | . | 16 | CASSRVTGSFPDTQYF | TGCGCCAGCAGCCGGGTGACAGGGAGTTTCCCAGATACGCAGTATTTT
. | TRBJ1-2 | TRBV7-2 | . | 13 | CASSLALSYGYTF | TGTGCCAGCAGCTTAGCGCTGAGCTATGGCTACACCTTC
TRBD1 | TRBJ2-5 | TRBV7-7 | . | 14 | CASSLDLGTAARYF | TGTGCCAGCAGCTTAGATCTAGGGACAGCCGCCCGGTACTTC
. | TRBJ2-3 | TRBV27 | . | 14 | CASRYTGYADTQYF | TGTGCCAGCAGATATACCGGGTACGCAGATACGCAGTATTTT
. | TRBJ2-3 | TRBV19 | . | 16 | CASSPGQPPRTDTQYF | TGTGCCAGTAGTCCCGGACAGCCCCCACGCACAGATACGCAGTATTTT
TRBD2 | TRBJ2-3 | TRBV4-3 | . | 16 | CASSLLGGLATDTQYF | TGCGCCAGCAGCCTTCTAGGGGGACTAGCGACAGATACGCAGTATTTT
TRBD1 | TRBJ1-2 | TRBV2 | once | 15 | CASSPGTAGPYGYTF | TGTGCCAGCAGCCCCGGGACAGCCGGCCCCTATGGCTACACCTTC
TRBD2 | TRBJ2-3 | TRBV5-1 | . | 18 | CASSLGTSGGRLTDTQYF | TGCGCCAGCAGCTTGGGGACTAGCGGGGGGCGGCTCACAGATACGCAGTATTTT
TRBD2 | TRBJ2-3 | TRBV7-2 | . | 15 | CASSLRAGRADTQYF | TGTGCCAGCAGCTTACGGGCAGGGAGGGCAGATACGCAGTATTTT
TRBD1 | TRBJ1-1 | TRBV7-2 | . | 14 | CASSSRTGATEAFF | TGTGCCAGCAGCTCCCGGACAGGAGCCACTGAAGCTTTCTTT
TRBD2 | TRBJ2-1 | TRBV19 | . | 14 | CASSPSGGAGEQFF | TGTGCCAGTAGTCCTAGCGGGGGGGCCGGTGAGCAGTTCTTC
TRBD1 | TRBJ1-2 | TRBV10-3 | . | 16 | CAISGRNRGRGYGYTF | TGTGCCATCAGTGGAAGAAACAGGGGGCGAGGCTATGGCTACACCTTC
TRBD1 | TRBJ1-3 | TRBV6-6 | few | 15 | CASSLDRGHGNTIYF | TGTGCCAGCAGTTTGGACAGGGGGCATGGAAACACCATATATTTT
. | TRBJ2-1 | TRBV5-1 | few | 12 | CASSLLDNEQFF | TGCGCCAGCAGCCTCCTCGACAATGAGCAGTTCTTC
. | TRBJ1-2 | TRBV18 | . | 16 | CASSPPSPPTSYGYTF | TGTGCCAGCTCACCACCTTCTCCCCCTACTAGCTATGGCTACACCTTC
TRBD1 | TRBJ1-2 | TRBV11-3 | . | 16 | CASSLELTGGNYGYTF | TGTGCCAGCAGCTTAGAGCTGACAGGGGGCAACTATGGCTACACCTTC
. | TRBJ1-2 | TRBV15 | . | 14 | CATSRGLGLYGYTF | TGTGCCACCAGCAGAGGACTGGGTCTTTATGGCTACACCTTC
. | TRBJ1-3 | TRBV11-2 | . | 15 | CASSPSGNSGNTIYF | TGTGCCAGCAGCCCCTCCGGGAACTCTGGAAACACCATATATTTT
TRBD1 | TRBJ1-4 | TRBV19 | . | 15 | CATQDRGATNEKLFF | TGTGCAACTCAGGACAGGGGGGCAACTAATGAAAAACTGTTTTTT
TRBD1 | TRBJ2-7 | TRBV19 | . | 15 | CASSVGQATTYEQYF | TGTGCCAGTAGTGTGGGACAGGCTACTACCTACGAGCAGTACTTC